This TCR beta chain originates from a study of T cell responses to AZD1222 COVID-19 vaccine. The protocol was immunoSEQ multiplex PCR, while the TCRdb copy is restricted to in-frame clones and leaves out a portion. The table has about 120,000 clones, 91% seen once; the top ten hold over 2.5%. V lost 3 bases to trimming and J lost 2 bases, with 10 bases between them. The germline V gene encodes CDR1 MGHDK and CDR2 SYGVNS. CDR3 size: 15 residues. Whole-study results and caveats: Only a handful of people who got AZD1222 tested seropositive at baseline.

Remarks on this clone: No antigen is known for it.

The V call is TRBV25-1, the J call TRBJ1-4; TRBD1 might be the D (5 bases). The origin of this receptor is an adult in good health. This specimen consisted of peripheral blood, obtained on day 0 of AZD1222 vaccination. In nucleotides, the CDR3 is TGTGCCAGCAGTGATGCGGGACCGACTAATGAAAAACTGTTTTTT. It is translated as CASSDAGPTNEKLFF.